These 24 T cell receptor beta chains came from one sample sequenced in a study of tumor-infiltrating lymphocytes in oesophageal squamous cell carcinoma (dated by TCRdb to about 2016). The library was obtained by PCR. This sample was sequenced with an Illumina HiSeq 2000. The public reads were quality trimmed at Q25 with fastp and then assembled into clones with MiXCR by TCRdb, keeping productive beta chains. Rows with one shared CDR3 protein collapse into an entry with the most common genes and DNA. The table for this sample lists about 15,000 distinct CDR3 sequences; 40% to 50% of them were counted only once. The ten largest make up 13% to 15% of the sample. Sequenced: blood. The receptors derive from a male donor with esophageal squamous cell carcinoma.

V usage is TRBV14 and J usage is TRBJ2-1; 8 bases align to TRBD2. Germline V gives CDR1 SGHDN, CDR2 FVKESK. The CDR3 extends over 17 amino acids. The junction had 7 bases not matched to a gene; V was cut back by 0 bases and J by 3 bases. The CDR3 nucleotides read TGTGCCAGCAGCCAAGAGTATCGACTAGCGTACTACAATGAGCAGTTCTTC. This gives the protein CASSQEYRLAYYNEQFF.

The chain is built from TRBV7-3 and TRBJ2-5; D gene unclear. The J call is in doubt because the DNA end fits TRBJ2-7 better. The CDR3 is 13 amino acids. Germline V gene sequence: CDR1 SGHTA, CDR2 FQGTGA. The CDR3 coding sequence is TGTGCCAGCAGCTTAGACGGCTCCTACGAGCAGTACTTC. The encoded protein is CASSLDGSYEQYF.

With respect to this clonotype: Lacking the conserved final phenylalanine or tryptophan, this CDR3 likely reflects a read error. The DNA is left out, because the CDR3 cannot be placed on it with certainty; the CDR3 is given as TCRdb lists it. The CDR3 region is CASSPGIPKRPSTSGQ. The chain uses TRBV6-1 and TRBJ1-1; TRBD1, as called in the table, went unchecked against the DNA. Per the germline V gene, CDR1 is MNHNS and CDR2 is SASEGT. The CDR3 extends over 16 residues, inclusive of both ends.

This clonotype was found many times. The rearrangement links TRBV7-9 to TRBJ1-2, with 10 bases lining up with TRBD1. The CDR3 is 13 amino acids. Germline CDR1 and CDR2: SEHNR and FQNEAQ (reference sequence). The trim removed 8 bases at V and 2 bases at J, leaving 2 bases unmatched. CDR3 amino acids: CASGQGGNYGYTF. CDR3 sequence (DNA): TGTGCCAGCGGACAGGGGGGAAACTATGGCTACACCTTC.

The chain uses TRBV7-6 and TRBJ2-5; 11 nucleotides match TRBD2. CDR1 SGHVS and CDR2 FNYEAQ come from the germline V gene. This CDR3 has 13 amino acids. The CDR3 nucleotides are TGTGCAGCCCTAGCTAGCGGGAGGGAGACCCAGTACTTC. This translates into CAALASGRETQYF.

This clonotype was detected many times. As DNA, the CDR3 is TGTGCCAGTAGTATTGCTGGAAGAGCTGCCTACGAGCAGTACTTC. Translated: CASSIAGRAAYEQYF. This chain joins TRBV19 and TRBJ2-7; D uncertain. The CDR3 has 15 residues. Per germline, CDR1 LNHDA and CDR2 SQIVND (reference sequence). Trimming pared 3 bases from V and 2 bases from J, leaving 14 bases between.

This clonotype is medium-sized (0.01 to 0.1%) within its sample. The chain joins TRBV25-1 to TRBJ1-1, with D perhaps matching TRBD1 (6 bases). In germline, CDR1 is MGHDK, CDR2 SYGVNS. The CDR3 spans 16 residues. Deletions cut 3 bases from V and 0 bases from J, with 14 bases between. The CDR3 is CASSDLSQGLNTEAFF. CDR3 nucleotides: TGTGCCAGCAGTGACCTTTCACAGGGATTGAACACTGAAGCTTTCTTT.

The rearrangement links TRBV7-2 to TRBJ2-3; 8 bases align to TRBD1. Near its end, the DNA agrees better with TRBJ2-7, so the J call may be wrong. Germline V gene data show CDR1 as SGHTA and CDR2 as FQGNSA. There are 15 residues in the CDR3. CDR3 sequence: CTSSRWDRPSYEQYF. The CDR3 region has the DNA TGTACCAGCAGCAGATGGGACAGGCCCTCCTACGAGCAGTACTTC.

This clonotype is classed as medium-sized. J is TRBJ1-4 and V is TRBV7-8, with D unresolved. The CDR3 length is 15 residues. Germline V CDR1 and CDR2: SGHVS, FQNEAQ. The V end was cut by 0 bases, the J end by 8 bases, with 13 bases between. The CDR3, as DNA: TGTGCCAGCAGCTTAGCGCCCGTCTCACGGGAAAAACTGTTTTTT. This codes for CASSLAPVSREKLFF.

The table lists this clonotype with a few counts. The chain carries TRBV7-8 and TRBJ2-3; TRBD2 matches at 7 bases. The CDR3 spans 16 residues. Trimming removed 2 bases from V and 4 bases from J; junction bases left unmatched: 9. The germline V gene has CDR1 SGHVS and CDR2 FQNEAQ. The CDR3 coding sequence is TGTGCCAGCAGCTTATCCGGGGCGGGAGCCGCAGATACGCAGTATTTT. Translation: CASSLSGAGAADTQYF.

This clonotype showed up just a few times. The V and J genes are TRBV7-6 and TRBJ2-6; D ambiguous. Germline assignment: CDR1 SGHVS and CDR2 FNYEAQ. The CDR3 has 15 amino acids. V shed 0 bases and J shed 4 bases, with 7 bases lying between them. Here the CDR3 reads CASSLAGSGANVLTF. The CDR3 nucleotides read TGTGCCAGCAGCTTAGCAGGGTCCGGGGCCAACGTCCTGACTTTC.

This rearrangement joins TRBV12-5 to TRBJ2-3; D unresolved. The tail of the sequence fits TRBJ2-7 better, so the J call may be wrong. Germline V CDR1 and CDR2: LGHNT, FRNRAP. The CDR3 is 15 residues long. The CDR3 region is CASGLVMVSAYEQYF. Written as DNA, the CDR3 is TGTGCTAGTGGTTTGGTAATGGTATCGGCCTACGAGCAGTACTTC.

This clonotype appeared many times. The chain uses TRBV20-1 and TRBJ2-7; D is uncertain. CDR1 is DFQATT, CDR2 SNEGSKA, per germline (reference sequence). Trimming stripped 7 bases from V and 7 bases from J, with 17 bases between. The CDR3 runs to 12 residues. This CDR3 reads CSDSPWLREQYF. In DNA, the CDR3 is TGCAGTGATAGCCCTTGGCTTAGGGAGCAGTACTTC.

This chain connects TRBV20-1 to TRBJ2-5, with 14 bases lining up with TRBD2. Judging by the DNA end, TRBJ2-1 fits better; the J call may be wrong. The CDR3 covers 18 residues. Germline V gene data show CDR1 as DFQATT and CDR2 as SNEGSKA (reference sequence). The CDR3 sequence is CSARDNPGTSGRNNEQFF. In nucleotides, the CDR3 is TGCAGTGCTAGAGATAACCCCGGGACTAGCGGGAGAAACAATGAGCAGTTCTTC.

The V call is TRBV7-8, the J call TRBJ2-7; 9 bases are a match to TRBD1. The V and J ends lost 6 bases and 3 bases, in that order; junction bases with no gene match: 3. This CDR3 spans 13 amino acids. Germline CDR1 SGHVS, CDR2 FQNEAQ. The CDR3: CASRPDRGYEQYF. The CDR3 nucleotides are TGTGCCAGCAGACCGGACAGGGGCTACGAGCAGTACTTC.

The V and J genes are TRBV6-2 or TRBV6-3 and TRBJ2-3, with D possibly being TRBD1 (6 bases). V dropped 7 bases and J dropped 5 bases, with 19 bases sitting between them. Per germline, CDR1 MNHEY and CDR2 SVGEGT. The CDR3 sequence is 15 residues long. CDR3 DNA: TGTGCCAGCACCCAACAGGGAAATCGGAGAGATACGCAGTATTTT. This sequence encodes CASTQQGNRRDTQYF.

The rearrangement uses TRBV4-3 and TRBJ1-5, with 7 bases aligning to TRBD1. The CDR3 totals 15 residues. The V and J ends lost 0 bases and 2 bases, in that order; junction bases with no gene match: 1. In germline, CDR1 is LGHNA, CDR2 YSLEER. The CDR3 sequence: CASSQDDRGNQPQHF. CDR3 in DNA: TGCGCCAGCAGCCAAGATGACAGGGGCAATCAGCCCCAGCATTTT.

For the CDR3, the DNA is TGTGCCAGCAGCTTACGACGCGCGGCCCAGGGCGATTCACCCCTCCACTTT. It specifies CASSLRRAAQGDSPLHF. The rearrangement uses TRBV7-8 and TRBJ2-6, with D possibly matching TRBD1 (5 bases). The end of the DNA fits TRBJ1-6 better, so the J call may be wrong. CDR3 length equals 17 residues. Germline V gives CDR1 SGHVS, CDR2 FQNEAQ.

The chain combines TRBV7-9 with TRBJ2-1; TRBD2 might be the D (6 bases). The CDR3 runs 14 residues. Between the trimmed V and J ends, which lost 5 bases and 7 bases, there was a span of 15 bases. Per the germline V gene, CDR1 is SEHNR and CDR2 is FQNEAQ (reference sequence). This CDR3 reads CASSDWRAGNEQFF. CDR3 sequence (DNA): TGTGCCAGCAGCGATTGGAGAGCGGGTAATGAGCAGTTCTTC.

The V gene is TRBV7-8, the J gene TRBJ2-4, with D perhaps TRBD2 (5 bases). The J call may be faulty, since TRBJ2-5 better matches the DNA end. The CDR3 loop spans 15 amino acids. The V gene's germline CDR1 is SGHVS and CDR2 FQNEAQ. The CDR3 here is CASSLGQAAQETQYF. CDR3 in DNA: TGTGCCAGCAGCTTAGGCCAAGCGGCCCAAGAGACCCAGTACTTC.

This clonotype has a count of ten or more. The junction differs from germline at one of its ends, possibly a read error. The chain recombines TRBV5-4 with TRBJ1-2; TRBD1 matches at 8 bases. This CDR3 is built from 17 residues. Germline V gives CDR1 SGHNT, CDR2 YYREEE (reference sequence). In nucleotides, the CDR3 is TGCGCCAGCAGCTTGGGCCAGGGGGCAGCGCGGCTCTATGGCTACACCTTC. It is translated as CASSLGQGAARLYGYTF.

This sequence joins TRBV7-2 and TRBJ2-2; TRBD2 matches at 12 bases. Germline lookup yields CDR1 SGHTA and CDR2 FQGNSA. The V segment lost 5 bases and the J segment 2 bases; nucleotides outside the gene matches: 6. The CDR3 has 17 amino acids. CDR3 loop: CASSRLAGATNTGELFF. CDR3 nucleotides: TGTGCCAGCAGCCGACTAGCGGGGGCGACAAACACCGGGGAGCTGTTTTTT.

The V gene is TRBV7-6, the J gene TRBJ2-5; tentative D call: TRBD1 (5 bases). The J call is in doubt because the DNA end fits TRBJ2-7 better. The CDR3 runs to 13 residues. Germline-derived CDR1 and CDR2 are SGHVS and FNYEAQ. The CDR3 nucleotides read TGTGCCCCCCGGGCAAGGGGTACCTACGAGCAGTACTTC. Its translation: CAPRARGTYEQYF.

V is TRBV3-1 and J is TRBJ2-1; 11 bases line up with TRBD2. Matching the DNA end better, TRBJ2-5 makes the J call doubtful. Germline V lookup: CDR1 LGHDT, CDR2 YNNKEL (reference sequence). This CDR3 region has 16 residues. CDR3 residues: CASSQGLAGRQETQYF. CDR3 sequence (DNA): TGTGCCAGCAGCCAAGGACTAGCGGGACGCCAAGAGACCCAGTACTTC.